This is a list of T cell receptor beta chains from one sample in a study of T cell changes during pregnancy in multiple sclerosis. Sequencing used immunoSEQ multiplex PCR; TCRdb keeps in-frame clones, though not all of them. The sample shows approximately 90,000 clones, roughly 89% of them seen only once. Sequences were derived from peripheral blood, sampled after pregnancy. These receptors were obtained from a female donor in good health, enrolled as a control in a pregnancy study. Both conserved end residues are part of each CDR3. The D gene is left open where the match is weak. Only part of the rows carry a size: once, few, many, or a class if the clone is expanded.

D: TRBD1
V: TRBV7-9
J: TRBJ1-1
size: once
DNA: TGTGCCAGCAGCTCAATGACAGGGGTGAACACTGAAGCTTTCTTT
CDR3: CASSSMTGVNTEAFF

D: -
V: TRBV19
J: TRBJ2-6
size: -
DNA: TGTGCCAGCCAGGACTTCTCTGGGGCCAACGTCCTGACTTTC
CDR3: CASQDFSGANVLTF

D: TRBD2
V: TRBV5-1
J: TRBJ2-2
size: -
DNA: TGCGCCAGCAGCTTGGGACTAGCTTTCGCCGGGGAGCTGTTTTTT
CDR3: CASSLGLAFAGELFF

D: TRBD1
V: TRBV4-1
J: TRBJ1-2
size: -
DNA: TGCGCCAGCAGTCGCACGAACAGGGGATCGAACTATGGCTACACCTTC
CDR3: CASSRTNRGSNYGYTF

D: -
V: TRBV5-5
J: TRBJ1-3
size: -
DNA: TGTGCCAGCACCCTCCTACAGAGCTCTGGAAACACCATATATTTT
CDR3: CASTLLQSSGNTIYF

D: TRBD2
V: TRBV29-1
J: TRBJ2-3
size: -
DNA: TGCAGCGTTGGTTTTGCGGGGGGGCCGAGTACTACGCAGTATTTT
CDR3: CSVGFAGGPSTTQYF

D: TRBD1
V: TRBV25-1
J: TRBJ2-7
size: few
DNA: TGTGCCACGGGAAAGGGACAGCATCTCGAGCAGTACTTC
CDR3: CATGKGQHLEQYF

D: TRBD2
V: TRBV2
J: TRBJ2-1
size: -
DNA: TGTGCCCACGGGGTAGCGGGTGGCAATGAGCAGTTCTTC
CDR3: CAHGVAGGNEQFF

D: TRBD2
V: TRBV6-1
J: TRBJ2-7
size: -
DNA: TGTGCCAGCGTTCTGGGGGGAGGGGAGCAGTACTTC
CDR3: CASVLGGGEQYF

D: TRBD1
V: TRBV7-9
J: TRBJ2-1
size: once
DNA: TGTGCCAGCAGCTCGCTGGGGGTGATGGACAGGGGGTCCCACAATGAGCAGTTCTTC
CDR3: CASSSLGVMDRGSHNEQFF

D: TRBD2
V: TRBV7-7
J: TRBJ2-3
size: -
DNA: TGTGCTAGCAGCATAGGACCGGGGGGAAGCACAGATACGCAGTATTTT
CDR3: CASSIGPGGSTDTQYF

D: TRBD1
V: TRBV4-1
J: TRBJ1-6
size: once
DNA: TGCGCCAGCAGCCAAGAACGACAGGGTGGGAATTCACCCCTCCACTTT
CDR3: CASSQERQGGNSPLHF

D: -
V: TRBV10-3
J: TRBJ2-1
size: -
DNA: TGTGCCATCGGGACTCTCAACCTCCTCTTC
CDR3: CAIGTLNLLF

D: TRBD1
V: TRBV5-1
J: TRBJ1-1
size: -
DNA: TGCGCCAGCAGCTTGGGACAGGGGGCCTCAGCTTTCTTT
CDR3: CASSLGQGASAFF

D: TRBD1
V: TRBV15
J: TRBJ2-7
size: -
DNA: TGTGCCACCAGTCAGACAGGGTTTGAGCAGTACTTC
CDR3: CATSQTGFEQYF

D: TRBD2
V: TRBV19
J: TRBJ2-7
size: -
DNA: TGTGCCTCCACCGGGACGGGGGGTTACGAGCAGTACTTC
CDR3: CASTGTGGYEQYF

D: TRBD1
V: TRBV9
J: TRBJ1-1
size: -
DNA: TGTGCCAGCAGCGACGGGACAGGGCGTCGAGCTTTCTTT
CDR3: CASSDGTGRRAFF

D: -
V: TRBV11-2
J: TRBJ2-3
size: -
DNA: TGTGCCAGCAGCTTACGGCCCGGGTCGGATACGCAGTATTTT
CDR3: CASSLRPGSDTQYF

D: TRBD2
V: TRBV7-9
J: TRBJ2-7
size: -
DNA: TGTGCCAGCAGCCCTAGCGGCTACGAGCAGTACTTC
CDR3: CASSPSGYEQYF

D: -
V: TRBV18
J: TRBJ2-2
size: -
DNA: TGTGCCAGCTCACCGATAACCCCTTCGACAGCGAACACCGGGGAGCTGTTTTTT
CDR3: CASSPITPSTANTGELFF

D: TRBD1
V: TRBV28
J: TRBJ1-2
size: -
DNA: TGTGCCAGCAGTTCCGAAGACAGGGTTGGCTACACCTTC
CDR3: CASSSEDRVGYTF

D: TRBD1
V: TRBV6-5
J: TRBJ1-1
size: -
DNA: TGTGCCAGCAGTCCCGGGACAGTGATGAACACTGAAGCTTTCTTT
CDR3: CASSPGTVMNTEAFF

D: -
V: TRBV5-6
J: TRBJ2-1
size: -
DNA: TGTGCCAGCAGCTTGTCCCTGGGCAGGGGTTGGGGCAATGAGCAGTTCTTC
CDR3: CASSLSLGRGWGNEQFF

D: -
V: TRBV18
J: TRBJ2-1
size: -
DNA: TGTGCCAGCTCACCATCGCTAATCAATGAGCAGTTCTTC
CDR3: CASSPSLINEQFF

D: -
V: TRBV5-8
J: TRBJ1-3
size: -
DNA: TGTGCCAGCAGCTTGTCTGGCTTGGCTGGAAACACCATATATTTT
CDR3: CASSLSGLAGNTIYF

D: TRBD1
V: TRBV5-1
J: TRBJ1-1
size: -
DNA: TGCGCCAGCAGCCCGGACAGGGAGTACCTCCTCACTGAAGCTTTCTTT
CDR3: CASSPDREYLLTEAFF

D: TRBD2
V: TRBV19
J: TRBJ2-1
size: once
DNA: TGTGCCAGTAGTATAAAGCGGGGGGGCTACAATGAGCAGTTCTTC
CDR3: CASSIKRGGYNEQFF

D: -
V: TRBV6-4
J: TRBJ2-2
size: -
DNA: TGTGCCAGCAGCCGTTCTAACACCGGGGAGCTGTTTTTT
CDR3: CASSRSNTGELFF

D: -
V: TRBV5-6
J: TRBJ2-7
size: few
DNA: TGTGCCAGCAGCTTTGGGACACCCCTCGAGCAGTACTTC
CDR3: CASSFGTPLEQYF

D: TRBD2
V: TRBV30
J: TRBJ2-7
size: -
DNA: TGTGCCCGGACTAGCGGGGGTTACGAGCAGTACTTC
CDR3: CARTSGGYEQYF

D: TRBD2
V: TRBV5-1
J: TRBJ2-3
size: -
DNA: TGCGCCAGCAGCTTGGCGGGACTAGCGTACTCTGGCACAGATACGCAGTATTTT
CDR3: CASSLAGLAYSGTDTQYF

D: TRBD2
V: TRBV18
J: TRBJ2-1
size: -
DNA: TGTGCCAGCTCACCCACAAGGGCGGGGGACAATGAGCAGTTCTTC
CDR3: CASSPTRAGDNEQFF

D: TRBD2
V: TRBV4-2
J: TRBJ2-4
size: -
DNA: TGTGCCAGCAGCCAAGATGGGCTGACTAGCGGGGGATCAAACATTCAGTACTTC
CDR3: CASSQDGLTSGGSNIQYF

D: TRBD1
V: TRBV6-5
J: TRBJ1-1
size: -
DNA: TGTGCCAGCAGTATACAGGGGCCCAGAAACACTGAAGCTTTCTTT
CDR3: CASSIQGPRNTEAFF

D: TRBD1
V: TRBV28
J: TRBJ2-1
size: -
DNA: TGTGCCAGCATCAAGGGGGCCCGATACAATGAGCAGTTCTTC
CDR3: CASIKGARYNEQFF

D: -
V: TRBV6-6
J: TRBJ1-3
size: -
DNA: TGTGCCAGCAGTTCCCCGAACAGGGCTGGAAACACCATATATTTT
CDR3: CASSSPNRAGNTIYF

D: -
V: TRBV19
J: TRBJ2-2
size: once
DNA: TGTGCCAGTAGTATCTATAGACAGACGAACACCGGGGAGCTGTTTTTT
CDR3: CASSIYRQTNTGELFF

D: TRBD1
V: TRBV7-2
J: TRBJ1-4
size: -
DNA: TGTGCCAGCAGCCGGGACAGGGGTGAAAAACTGTTTTTT
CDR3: CASSRDRGEKLFF

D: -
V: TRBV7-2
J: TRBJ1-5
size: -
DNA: TGTGCCAGCAGCTTAGTCGGGGGCAATCAGCCCCAGCATTTT
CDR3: CASSLVGGNQPQHF

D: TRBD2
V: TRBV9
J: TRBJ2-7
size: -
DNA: TGTGCCAGCAGCGTAGGGGATAGCGGGGGGCGCGATACCTACGAGCAGTACTTC
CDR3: CASSVGDSGGRDTYEQYF

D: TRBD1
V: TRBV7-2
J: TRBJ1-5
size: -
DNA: TGTGCCAGCAGCTTAGCGCTCGGGGGCAGGGGGTGGGATCAGCCCCAGCATTTT
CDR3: CASSLALGGRGWDQPQHF

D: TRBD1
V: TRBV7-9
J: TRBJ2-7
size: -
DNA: TGTGCCAGCAGCGAAACCGGGACAGCCTACGAGCAGTACTTC
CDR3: CASSETGTAYEQYF